The source of this TCR beta chain is a study of T cell responses to AZD1222 COVID-19 vaccine. Data came from immunoSEQ multiplex PCR; TCRdb stores just in-frame clones and leaves some out. The sample has some 190,000 clones, 88% seen once. V lost 6 bases, J lost 0 bases, and 12 bases lay in between. Per germline, CDR1 SQVTM and CDR2 ANQGSEA. The CDR3 runs 13 residues. The sequencing here drew on peripheral blood, taken on day 0 of AZD1222 vaccination. The rearrangement links TRBV29-1 to TRBJ2-7; possibly TRBD1 or TRBD2 for D (7 bases each). This TCR derives from an adult in good health. The chain's CDR3 is CSVRGGGSYEQYF. Written as DNA, the CDR3 is TGCAGCGTCAGGGGGGGCGGCTCCTACGAGCAGTACTTC.